Below, one TCR beta chain is given with its context. Its antigen is undetermined. The record originates from a study of cytomegalovirus exposure and HLA in healthy donors. The ends lost 4 bases at V and 4 bases at J; junction bases unmatched: 5. The germline gives CDR1 LGHNA, CDR2 YNFKEQ. The CDR3 runs 15 residues. Study-wide points: Reports showed the classifier diagnosing cytomegalovirus status with high specificity and sensitivity. In a later analysis, parvovirus B19, influenza, CMV and Epstein-Barr virus appeared linked to several top co-occurrence clusters.

PCR employed 60 Vbeta and 13 Jbeta primers. Clones were read by immunoSEQ multiplex PCR, and TCRdb kept only the in-frame ones, dropping some. The repertoire consists of 210,000 or so clones, with nearly 80% occurring once and the leading ten covering around 1.8%. The sequencing sample was made of PBMCs. This TCR was sampled from a man younger than 35 in good health and CMV-seronegative. The V gene is TRBV4-2, the J gene TRBJ2-1; TRBD2 agrees at 9 bases. In DNA form, the CDR3 reads TGTGCCAGCAGCCTCGAGACTAGCGGTTACAATGAGCAGTTCTTC. Translating gives CASSLETSGYNEQFF.